Described below is a single T cell receptor beta chain sequence and its context. Original handling: Nucleated cell number was recorded as an estimate derived from reference gene primer amplification. TCRdb keeps only in-frame clones here, not all; method: immunoSEQ multiplex PCR. V and J calls and clone size are as listed in that table; D and trimming were resolved from the DNA. The sample lists hundreds of thousands of clones, around 90% seen once, with about 3% in the top ten. The data stem from a study of blood T cell repertoires in COVID-19. Study-level background: Researchers got acute and convalescent COVID-19 samples from the United States, Italy and Spain.

CDR3 length: 15 residues. V was clipped by 6 bases and J by 5 bases, with 16 bases between them. Germline V gives CDR1 SNHLY, CDR2 FYNNEI. Sequenced sample: peripheral blood. The chain uses TRBV2 and TRBJ2-2; D is possibly TRBD2 (6 bases). This TCR was recovered from a man aged 18 to 29 with active or convalescent COVID-19. For the CDR3, the DNA is TGTGCCAGCAGCGGTAATACAGGAGGGACCGGGGAGCTGTTTTTT. It translates to CASSGNTGGTGELFF. The full variable domain, its missing parts supplied by reference TRBV2 and TRBJ2-2, is EPEVTQTPSHQVTQMGQEVILRCVPISNHLYFYWYRQILGQKVEFLVSFYNNEISEKSEIFDDQFSVERPDGSNFTLKIRSTKLEDSAMYFCASSGNTGGTGELFFGEGSRLTVL.